This passage covers 9 T cell receptor beta chains from one sample sequenced in a study of patients and donors after allogeneic stem cell transplantation. TCRdb re-analysed the RT-PCR reads in MiXCR, keeping a single row per CDR3 protein. Among 95,000 to 120,000 distinct CDR3 sequences, around 36% were seen once, and the ten largest hold around 30%. The sample consisted of blood, either unsorted or a sorted T cell fraction (not recorded which). These receptors came from a human donor who was either an allogeneic HSCT recipient or a stem cell or donor lymphocyte infusion donor (not recorded which). It is not recorded whose cells these are; they may come from a transplant donor.

The chain has TRBV10-2 and TRBJ2-7, with D tentatively TRBD2 (5 bases). Germline CDR1 and CDR2: WSHSY and SAAADI. The ends were cut back, 4 bases at V and 8 bases at J, with 15 bases in the middle. This CDR3 spans 13 amino acids. For the CDR3, the DNA is TGCGCCAGCAGTGTCCCCTACGTCGGGAAGCAGTACTTC. Its translation is CASSVPYVGKQYF.

The rearrangement links TRBV5-1 to TRBJ2-1; D call uncertain. CDR3 length: 16 amino acids. Between the trimmed V and J ends, which lost 0 bases and 4 bases, there was a span of 14 bases. Germline V gene data show CDR1 as SGHRS and CDR2 as YFSETQ. DNA of the CDR3: TGCGCCAGCAGCTTGGCTGTGGGCCCCCCTTACAATGAGCAGTTCTTC. Translation: CASSLAVGPPYNEQFF.

This clonotype has a handful of counts. The V and J genes are TRBV28 and TRBJ1-6, with D possibly TRBD1 on 5 matching bases. CDR3 length: 13 residues. With 6 bases removed from V and 8 bases from J, the gap between germline ends came to 11 bases. Germline V gene sequence: CDR1 MDHEN, CDR2 SYDVKM. CDR3 DNA sequence: TGTGCCAGCAGCAATCGACAGTATTCACCCCTCCACTTT. Translating it yields CASSNRQYSPLHF.

This sequence joins TRBV7-9 and TRBJ2-7, with a weak D call TRBD1 (6 bases). Germline V lookup: CDR1 SEHNR, CDR2 FQNEAQ (reference sequence). Trimming took 5 bases from V and 7 from J, leaving 15 bases between them. This CDR3 has 13 amino acids. The CDR3 loop is CASSDQGRGEQYF. The CDR3, as DNA: TGTGCCAGCAGCGACCAGGGGCGAGGAGAGCAGTACTTC.

The rearrangement links TRBV29-1 to TRBJ2-3; the D gene is possibly TRBD2 (5 bases). Germline values: CDR1 SQVTM, CDR2 ANQGSEA. The ends were cut back, 7 bases at V and 4 bases at J, with 12 bases in the middle. The CDR3 has 12 amino acids. Written as DNA, the CDR3 is TGCAGCGCCCGCGGGCCCCCAGATACGCAGTATTTT. It yields the protein CSARGPPDTQYF.

The gene calls are TRBV5-1 and TRBJ2-3, with TRBD2 as a possible D gene (5 bases). This CDR3 spans 13 amino acids. Germline V gene lookup returns CDR1 SGHRS and CDR2 YFSETQ. The ends were cut back, 4 bases at V and 2 bases at J, with 8 bases in the middle. In nucleotides, the CDR3 is TGCGCCAGCAGCAGCGGACCCACAGATACGCAGTATTTT. Its protein is CASSSGPTDTQYF. Based on the CDR3 plus reference TRBV5-1 and TRBJ2-3, the full variable domain is KAGVTQTPRYLIKTRGQQVTLSCSPISGHRSVSWYQQTPGQGLQFLFEYFSETQRNKGNFPGRFSGRQFSNSRSEMNVSTLELGDSALYLCASSSGPTDTQYFGPGTRLTVL.

This clonotype was counted between two and nine times. The CDR3 coding sequence is TGCAGCGTTGCTCCCTACGGAAGGGGCTACACCTTC. Translation: CSVAPYGRGYTF. The rearrangement uses TRBV29-1 and TRBJ1-2; no definite D call. The CDR3 consists of 12 residues. In germline, CDR1 is SQVTM, CDR2 ANQGSEA. The V gene lost 4 bases and the J gene lost 8 bases, with 14 bases spanning the gap.

The CDR3 region has the DNA TGTGCCAGCAGTTCCCACCTAGCGGGGAACCAAGAGACCCAGTACTTC. Translated: CASSSHLAGNQETQYF. The rearrangement links TRBV28 to TRBJ2-5; 9 bases align to TRBD2. CDR3 length: 16 amino acids. Germline CDR1 and CDR2: MDHEN and SYDVKM. J lost 0 bases, V lost 4 bases, and 6 bases had no gene match.

The V gene is TRBV5-1, the J gene TRBJ2-6; D gene ambiguous. Looked up from germline, CDR1 is SGHRS and CDR2 is YFSETQ. V was trimmed by 3 bases and J by 2 bases, leaving 21 bases between them. The CDR3 extends over 19 amino acids. CDR3 nucleotide sequence: TGCGCCAGCAGCTCTTTTGGGAAGGGTTCTGGGGCTGGGGCCAACGTCCTGACTTTC. Amino acid sequence: CASSSFGKGSGAGANVLTF.